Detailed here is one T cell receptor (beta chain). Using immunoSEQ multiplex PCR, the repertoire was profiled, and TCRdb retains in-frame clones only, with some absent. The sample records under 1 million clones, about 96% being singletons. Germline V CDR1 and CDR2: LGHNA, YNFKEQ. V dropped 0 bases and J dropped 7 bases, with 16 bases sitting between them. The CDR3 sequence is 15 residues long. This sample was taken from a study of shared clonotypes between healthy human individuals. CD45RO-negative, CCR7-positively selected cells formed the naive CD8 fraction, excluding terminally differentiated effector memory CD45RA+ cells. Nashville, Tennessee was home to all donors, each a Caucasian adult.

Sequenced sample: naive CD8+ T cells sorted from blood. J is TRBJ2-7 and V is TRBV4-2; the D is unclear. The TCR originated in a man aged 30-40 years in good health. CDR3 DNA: TGTGCCAGCAGCCAAGATTTGGGGAATAGGCAAGAGCAGTACTTC. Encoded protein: CASSQDLGNRQEQYF.